These T cell receptor beta chains were read from a single sample in a study of blood T cell repertoires in COVID-19. Produced via immunoSEQ multiplex PCR; TCRdb's table is partial and in-frame only. The table records tens of thousands of clones, around nine tenths of them present only once. The sequenced sample was peripheral blood. The receptors stem from a woman older than 75 with active or convalescent COVID-19. The CDR3 runs from the conserved cysteine through the conserved F or W. A D gene is named only where the DNA matches it firmly. Only some rows state a clone size, as once, few, many or a class for expanded clones.

>TRBV9|.|.|TRBJ1-4
CASSARPGENEKLFF
TGTGCCAGCAGCGCTCGGCCGGGGGAAAATGAAAAACTGTTTTTT
>TRBV5-4|.|.|TRBJ2-2
CASSLQGGTGELFF
TGTGCCAGCAGCTTGCAGGGGGGCACCGGGGAGCTGTTTTTT
>TRBV2|TRBD2|.|TRBJ2-4
CASSDGGRVKNIQYF
TGTGCCAGCAGTGACGGGGGGAGAGTCAAAAACATTCAGTACTTC
>TRBV6-6|TRBD2|.|TRBJ2-1
CASSLLAGGPLPEDEQFF
TGTGCCAGCAGTCTACTCGCGGGGGGACCCCTACCCGAGGATGAGCAGTTCTTC
>TRBV7-2|.|.|TRBJ2-2
CASSLRGGDRGDTGELFF
TGTGCCAGCAGCCTCCGGGGAGGTGATAGGGGCGACACCGGGGAGCTGTTTTTT
>TRBV3-1/TRBV3-2|.|.|TRBJ1-1
CASSSGRSTEAFF
TGTGCCAGCAGCTCCGGGAGAAGCACTGAAGCTTTCTTT
>TRBV5-1|TRBD1|.|TRBJ1-1
CASSRTGFGDTEAFF
TGCGCCAGCAGCAGGACAGGGTTTGGGGACACTGAAGCTTTCTTT
>TRBV7-7|TRBD2|.|TRBJ2-7
CASSLETTASGGKQYF
TGTGCCAGCAGCTTAGAAACAACAGCTAGCGGGGGAAAGCAGTACTTC
>TRBV7-8|TRBD1|.|TRBJ1-6
CASSPRTGSSYNSPLHF
TGTGCCAGCAGCCCCCGGACAGGGAGCTCCTATAATTCACCCCTCCACTTT
>TRBV11-2|.|.|TRBJ2-7
CASSLQDYEQYF
TGTGCCAGCAGCTTACAGGATTACGAGCAGTACTTC
>TRBV5-4|.|.|TRBJ2-1
CASATRGGAAYNEQFF
TGTGCCAGCGCGACACGAGGGGGGGCTGCCTACAATGAGCAGTTCTTC
>TRBV29-1|TRBD1|.|TRBJ1-2
CSVQGADYGYTF
TGCAGCGTCCAGGGGGCGGACTATGGCTACACCTTC
>TRBV7-9|TRBD1|.|TRBJ2-1
CAFGRDRVNEQFF
TGTGCCTTCGGTCGGGACAGGGTTAATGAGCAGTTCTTC
>TRBV5-6|TRBD2|.|TRBJ2-3
CASRLAGDTQYF
TGTGCCAGCAGACTAGCGGGGGATACGCAGTATTTT
>TRBV30|.|.|TRBJ1-4
CAWIGTSGATNEKLFF
TGTGCCTGGATCGGAACTAGTGGGGCAACTAATGAAAAACTGTTTTTT
>TRBV18|TRBD1|.|TRBJ2-1
CASSYGQGALNEQFF
TGTGCCAGCTCATACGGACAGGGGGCATTGAATGAGCAGTTCTTC
>TRBV5-6|.|.|TRBJ1-5
CASSPGMRQPQHF
TGTGCCAGCAGTCCGGGTATGAGGCAGCCCCAGCATTTT
>TRBV30|.|.|TRBJ2-1
CAWRFRYNEQFF
TGTGCCTGGAGGTTCAGGTACAATGAGCAGTTCTTC
>TRBV11-1|.|.|TRBJ1-4
CASSLVAEATNEKLFF
TGTGCCAGCAGCTTAGTTGCGGAAGCAACTAATGAAAAACTGTTTTTT
>TRBV7-8|TRBD1|.|TRBJ1-4
CASSLVDRVDEKLFF
TGTGCCAGCAGCTTAGTCGACAGGGTGGACGAAAAACTGTTTTTT
>TRBV9|.|few|TRBJ1-3
CASSVALPGAGNTIYF
TGTGCCAGCAGCGTAGCTTTACCAGGGGCTGGAAACACCATATATTTT
>TRBV11-2|.|.|TRBJ2-7
CASSPTSGYEQYF
TGTGCCAGCAGCCCCACCAGCGGCTACGAGCAGTACTTC
>TRBV28|TRBD1|.|TRBJ2-6
CAAGTGGSGANVLTF
TGTGCCGCAGGGACAGGGGGGTCTGGGGCCAACGTCCTGACTTTC
>TRBV4-3|.|few|TRBJ1-1
CASSQDSGPRTEAFF
TGCGCCAGCAGCCAAGATTCAGGGCCCAGGACTGAAGCTTTCTTT
>TRBV11-2|.|.|TRBJ2-1
CASSLDAGQLVYNEQFF
TGTGCCAGCAGCTTAGATGCGGGACAGTTAGTGTACAATGAGCAGTTCTTC
>TRBV7-2|TRBD1|.|TRBJ1-4
CASSRGGQGDEKLFF
TGTGCCAGCAGCCGGGGGGGACAGGGCGACGAAAAACTGTTTTTT
>TRBV7-2|.|once|TRBJ2-7
CASSSPTLASSYEQYF
TGTGCCAGCAGCTCCCCTACACTAGCCTCATCCTACGAGCAGTACTTC
>TRBV19|TRBD1|.|TRBJ1-6
CASSLGTDYNSPLHF
TGTGCCAGTAGTCTCGGGACAGACTATAATTCACCCCTCCACTTT
>TRBV27|TRBD1|.|TRBJ1-6
CASSLLWGTGNSPLHF
TGTGCCAGCAGTTTGTTGTGGGGGACAGGTAATTCACCCCTCCACTTT
>TRBV6-5|TRBD1|.|TRBJ1-2
CASTMGKGARGYTF
TGTGCCAGCACCATGGGGAAGGGGGCGCGTGGCTACACCTTC
>TRBV7-2|.|.|TRBJ2-3
CASSLVVESGTQYF
TGTGCCAGCAGCTTAGTGGTGGAGTCCGGCACGCAGTATTTT
>TRBV19|.|.|TRBJ1-5
CATTSLRSNQPQHF
TGTGCCACGACTTCCCTTCGGAGCAATCAGCCCCAGCATTTT
>TRBV18|.|.|TRBJ2-7
CASSPSSGAYEQYF
TGTGCCAGCTCACCAAGCTCAGGTGCCTACGAGCAGTACTTC
>TRBV6-1|.|.|TRBJ1-3
CASSGRDRRSGNTIYF
TGTGCCAGCAGTGGGAGGGACCGCCGCTCTGGAAACACCATATATTTT
>TRBV7-2|TRBD1|few|TRBJ2-7
CASSSRTGDPPYEQYF
TGTGCCAGCAGCTCCCGGACAGGCGATCCTCCATACGAGCAGTACTTC
>TRBV7-2|.|.|TRBJ2-1
CASSLRAGLGYNEQFF
TGTGCCAGCAGCTTACGGGCGGGGCTTGGATACAATGAGCAGTTCTTC
>TRBV5-6|TRBD1|once|TRBJ2-1
CASSTSQGANEQFF
TGTGCCAGCAGCACGTCCCAGGGGGCGAATGAGCAGTTCTTC
>TRBV6-5|TRBD1|.|TRBJ2-7
CASSQNRGWTYEQYF
TGTGCCAGCAGCCAAAACAGGGGATGGACCTACGAGCAGTACTTC
>TRBV9|TRBD2|.|TRBJ2-3
CASSPSSGGQQHHTQYF
TGTGCCAGCAGCCCCTCTAGCGGGGGGCAACAGCACCATACGCAGTATTTT
>TRBV19|TRBD1|once|TRBJ1-2
CASREGQMEMWNYGYTF
TGTGCCAGTCGAGAGGGACAGATGGAGATGTGGAACTATGGCTACACCTTC
>TRBV10-3|.|once|TRBJ2-1
CAISEGSATYNEQFF
TGTGCCATCAGTGAGGGTAGCGCCACCTACAATGAGCAGTTCTTC
>TRBV10-1|.|.|TRBJ1-1
CASSESPGNTEAFF
TGCGCCAGCAGTGAGTCGCCCGGGAACACTGAAGCTTTCTTT
>TRBV2|.|.|TRBJ2-5
CASSEVSYQETQYF
TGTGCCAGCAGTGAAGTGTCTTACCAAGAGACCCAGTACTTC
>TRBV29-1|.|.|TRBJ1-2
CSVSKQGYYGYTF
TGCAGCGTTTCCAAACAGGGTTACTATGGCTACACCTTC
>TRBV30|.|.|TRBJ1-4
CAWSVRQRRNEKLFF
TGTGCCTGGAGTGTACGTCAGCGACGAAATGAAAAACTGTTTTTT
>TRBV5-1|TRBD1|.|TRBJ1-1
CASSEQTGMSTEAFF
TGCGCCAGCAGCGAACAGACAGGGATGAGCACTGAAGCTTTCTTT
>TRBV2|.|.|TRBJ2-2
CASSPFNTGELFF
TGTGCCAGCTCCCCCTTCAACACCGGGGAGCTGTTTTTT